This TCR beta chain was captured in a study of blood T cells in healthy people across ages. With respect to this clonotype: Its specificity is not known.

Isolated per sample were at least 6 million PBMCs. Study-wide points: Per million T cells, the diversity of TCR beta decreased roughly linearly as age advanced. PBMCs that were unsorted prevented a conclusive naive versus antigen-experienced comparison.

Looked up from germline, CDR1 is SQVTM and CDR2 is ANQGSEA. With V trimmed by 6 bases and J by 5 bases, 5 bases remained unmatched. The CDR3 is 14 amino acids. With a J-beta primer mix and a sample-barcoded 5' primer, a second PCR ran roughly 6 to 11 cycles. The template-switch adaptor was a 5' adaptor with 12 random nucleotides. It tagged each cDNA molecule. TCRdb re-called the 5' RACE reads with MiXCR, one entry per CDR3 protein. The sample has under 800,000 distinct CDR3 sequences; around 21% are singletons. The material sequenced was blood. This receptor was identified in a man between 65 and 85 years old in good health. The rearrangement joins TRBV29-1 to TRBJ2-1; 12 bases are shared with TRBD2. CDR3 sequence reads: CSVQTSGSNNEQFF. DNA for the CDR3: TGCAGCGTCCAGACTAGCGGGAGTAACAATGAGCAGTTCTTC.